A single sample is the source of the 20 T cell receptor beta chains below, sequenced in a study of blood T cell repertoires in COVID-19. Clones were sequenced by immunoSEQ multiplex PCR, and TCRdb holds only the in-frame ones, with some missing. Of 350,000 or so clones in the sample, about 90% are singletons; the top ten hold 1%. Sequencing used PBMCs or T cells enriched from blood (not recorded which). The source is a woman under 40 who had recovered from COVID-19.

To note about this clone: The same CDR3 can be traced to other DNA sequences in this sample. The rearrangement links TRBV27 to TRBJ1-3; TRBD1 might be the D (6 bases). CDR3 length equals 13 residues. V dropped 5 bases and J dropped 4 bases, with 9 bases sitting between them. CDR1 is MNHEY and CDR2 is SMNVEV in the germline V gene (reference sequence). CDR3 sequence (DNA): TGTGCCAGCAGTACAGGGACAGGAAACACCATATATTTT. Protein sequence: CASSTGTGNTIYF.

The sample holds a few counts of this clone. This CDR3 reads CATNTAGTGRDTQYF. CDR3 bases: TGTGCCACCAACACAGCCGGGACAGGGAGAGATACGCAGTATTTT. The V and J genes are TRBV15 and TRBJ2-3; 9 bases map to TRBD1. From germline, CDR1 is LNHNV and CDR2 YYDKDF (reference sequence). The junction had 10 bases not matched to a gene; V was cut back by 7 bases and J by 5 bases. This CDR3 region has 15 residues. Combining the CDR3 with reference TRBV15 and TRBJ2-3 gives the whole variable domain DAMVIQNPRYQVTQFGKPVTLSCSQTLNHNVMYWYQQKSSQAPKLLFHYYDKDFNNEADTPDNFQSRRPNTSFCFLDIRSPGLGDTAMYLCATNTAGTGRDTQYFGPGTRLTVL.

The chain couples TRBV7-9 to TRBJ1-1; 10 nucleotides line up with TRBD1. The CDR3 length is 15 residues. The J segment lost 7 bases and the V segment lost 5 bases, leaving 10 bases of the junction unmatched. Germline assignment: CDR1 SEHNR and CDR2 FQNEAQ (reference sequence). The CDR3 coding sequence is TGTGCCAGCAGCCCGCGACAGGGGGCCCCAGGTGAAGCTTTCTTT. Protein: CASSPRQGAPGEAFF.

This chain links TRBV7-2 with TRBJ2-5; the D is unclear. The CDR3 sequence is 13 residues long. V was pared by 0 bases and J by 3 bases, with 5 bases between. The germline gives CDR1 SGHTA, CDR2 FQGNSA. CDR3 sequence (DNA): TGTGCCAGCAGCTTAGCGGCAGAAGAGACCCAGTACTTC. This encodes CASSLAAEETQYF.

The J gene is TRBJ1-5, the V gene TRBV7-2, with 7 positions matching TRBD1. This CDR3 has 16 amino acids. V lost 4 bases, J lost 0 bases, and 6 bases stayed unmatched. Per the germline V gene, CDR1 is SGHTA and CDR2 is FQGNSA. The CDR3 spells CASSWKGQTSNQPQHF. The CDR3 nucleotides read TGTGCCAGCAGCTGGAAGGGACAGACTAGCAATCAGCCCCAGCATTTT.

CDR3 sequence reads: CASSVERTGGDGYTF. In DNA, the CDR3 is TGTGCCAGCAGCGTAGAGAGGACAGGGGGCGACGGCTACACCTTC. This chain connects TRBV9 to TRBJ1-2; 11 bases are a match to TRBD1. Germline-derived CDR1 and CDR2 are SGDLS and YYNGEE. With 0 bases clipped from V and 8 bases from J, the junction kept 6 bases outside the gene matches. The CDR3 length is 15 residues.

The gene calls are TRBV5-5 and TRBJ2-5; the match to TRBD1 covers 9 bases. The CDR3 loop spans 14 amino acids. CDR1 is SGHKS, CDR2 YYEKEE, per germline (reference sequence). Germline trimming cut 3 bases from V and 6 bases from J; bases unmatched to any gene: 6. CDR3 residues: CASSSDTGGKTQYF. As DNA, the CDR3 is TGTGCCAGCAGCTCCGACACAGGGGGCAAGACCCAGTACTTC.

This clone has just one count. J is TRBJ1-1 and V is TRBV11-2; the D gene is possibly TRBD1 (6 bases). Germline CDR1 and CDR2: SGHAT and FQNNGV. Deletions cut 10 bases from V and 0 bases from J, with 12 bases between. CDR3 size: 13 residues. CDR3: CATGAGVNTEAFF. The CDR3 bases are TGTGCCACCGGGGCAGGGGTGAACACTGAAGCTTTCTTT.

V and J are TRBV30 and TRBJ1-1; the D is unclear. V was shortened by 1 base and J by 1 base, with 7 bases between the two germline ends. The CDR3 contains 13 residues. The germline gives CDR1 GTSNPN, CDR2 SVGIG (reference sequence). CDR3 region: CAWSEYRNTEAFF. The CDR3 DNA reads TGTGCCTGGAGTGAATACAGGAACACTGAAGCTTTCTTT.

The chain is built from TRBV7-9 and TRBJ1-2; the match to TRBD1 covers 8 bases. Germline CDR1 is SEHNR and CDR2 is FQNEAQ (reference sequence). The junction had 6 bases not matched to a gene; V was cut back by 7 bases and J by 8 bases. The CDR3 covers 12 residues. The CDR3 sequence: CASNPGGAGYTF. CDR3 coding DNA: TGTGCCAGCAACCCAGGGGGCGCAGGCTACACCTTC. Together with reference TRBV7-9 and TRBJ1-2, the CDR3 gives the full variable domain: DTGVSQNPRHKITKRGQNVTFRCDPISEHNRLYWYRQTLGQGPEFLTYFQNEAQLEKSRLLSDRFSAERPKGSFSTLEIQRTEQGDSAMYLCASNPGGAGYTFGSGTRLTVV.

This sequence joins TRBV7-9 and TRBJ2-3, with D uncertain. The germline V gene encodes CDR1 SEHNR and CDR2 FQNEAQ (reference sequence). V was pared by 1 base and J by 3 bases, with 11 bases between. The CDR3 is 15 amino acids. CDR3 region: CASSLGSLGTDTQYF. CDR3 in DNA: TGTGCCAGCAGCTTAGGCAGCCTCGGGACAGATACGCAGTATTTT.

A single count supports this clone. This chain links TRBV5-1 with TRBJ1-5; TRBD1 is a possible D gene (6 bases). The CDR3 length is 16 residues. The germline gives CDR1 SGHRS, CDR2 YFSETQ. Between the trimmed V and J ends, which lost 4 bases and 2 bases, there was a span of 16 bases. CDR3 residues: CASSPQGLGGNQPQHF. The CDR3 coding sequence is TGCGCCAGCAGCCCACAGGGCCTAGGCGGCAATCAGCCCCAGCATTTT.

V is TRBV2 and J is TRBJ2-7; D perhaps matches TRBD1 (6 bases). The CDR3 sequence is 14 residues long. From germline, CDR1 is SNHLY and CDR2 FYNNEI. V lost 9 bases, J lost 5 bases, and 20 bases lay in between. For the CDR3, the DNA is TGTGCCAGACAACGGACAGTGGACGTGGACGAGCAGTACTTC. Residues: CARQRTVDVDEQYF.

This clone was seen a handful of times. This chain links TRBV30 with TRBJ1-3; tentatively, D is TRBD1 (6 bases). Germline V gene data show CDR1 as GTSNPN and CDR2 as SVGIG (reference sequence). This CDR3 is built from 16 residues. V gave up 0 bases and J gave up 4 bases, with 16 bases separating them. The CDR3 loop is CAWSVGSQGPGNTIYF. CDR3 sequence (DNA): TGTGCCTGGAGTGTAGGGTCGCAGGGGCCCGGAAACACCATATATTTT.

This CDR3 is CASGLATGTLVSDTQYF. Written as DNA, the CDR3 is TGTGCTAGTGGTTTGGCAACAGGGACACTTGTTTCGGATACGCAGTATTTT. This chain links TRBV12-5 with TRBJ2-3; weak D call: TRBD1 (6 bases). V was trimmed by 1 base and J by 6 bases, leaving 20 bases between them. Germline values: CDR1 LGHNT, CDR2 FRNRAP. The CDR3 is 17 residues long.

For the CDR3, the DNA is TGTGCCACCAGAACCGGGACAGGCTATGAAAAACTGTTTTTT. It is translated as CATRTGTGYEKLFF. This chain joins TRBV15 and TRBJ1-4, with TRBD1 matching over 8 bases. The germline gives CDR1 LNHNV, CDR2 YYDKDF (reference sequence). CDR3 length equals 14 residues. Unmatched junction bases numbered 6, after V lost 6 bases and J lost 6 bases.

This rearrangement joins TRBV11-2 to TRBJ2-7; a weak D match, TRBD2 (6 bases). The CDR3 sequence is 16 residues long. Germline lookup yields CDR1 SGHAT and CDR2 FQNNGV. Trimming left V 0 bases short and J 2 bases short, with 14 bases between. CDR3 coding DNA: TGTGCCAGCAGCTTAGATCTGGGGACTGGGACCTACGAGCAGTACTTC. Its protein product is CASSLDLGTGTYEQYF. The variable domain in full, completed from reference TRBV11-2 and TRBJ2-7, reads EAGVAQSPRYKIIEKRQSVAFWCNPISGHATLYWYQQILGQGPKLLIQFQNNGVVDDSQLPKDRFSAERLKGVDSTLKIQPAKLEDSAVYLCASSLDLGTGTYEQYFGPGTRLTVT.

V usage is TRBV10-3 and J usage is TRBJ2-7; D remains ambiguous. The ends were cut back, 10 bases at V and 4 bases at J, with 17 bases in the middle. The germline V gene encodes CDR1 ENHRY and CDR2 SYGVKD. This CDR3 spans 13 amino acids. Written as DNA, the CDR3 is TGTGCCACCCGTGAATTTGTAGAATACGAGCAGTACTTC. It is translated as CATREFVEYEQYF.

Remarks on this clone: Additional DNA sequences in this sample encode the identical CDR3. The V call is TRBV19, the J call TRBJ2-1; weak D call: TRBD1 (7 bases). Germline CDR1 LNHDA, CDR2 SQIVND (reference sequence). Trimming stripped 6 bases from V and 9 bases from J, with 9 bases between. The CDR3 runs 11 residues. The CDR3 sequence: CASSQGGEQFF. For the CDR3, the DNA is TGTGCCAGTAGCCAGGGGGGTGAGCAGTTCTTC.

This clone was seen a single time. The chain is built from TRBV11-3 and TRBJ2-3; D is uncertain. Germline V gives CDR1 SGHNT, CDR2 YENEEA. V lost 4 bases and J 6 bases, leaving 11 bases between the germline ends. CDR3 length: 13 residues. CDR3 coding DNA: TGTGCCAGCAGCTCGCTAGGTCCGGATACGCAGTATTTT. As protein: CASSSLGPDTQYF.